This TCR beta chain was recorded in a study of cytomegalovirus exposure and HLA in healthy donors. Looking at the study overall: There were some 380 genotyped donors. Of these, roughly 80% fell in the genetic ancestry cluster associated with self-reported Caucasian donors. General observations from the study: Later genetic work tied a missense DCLRE1C variant to beta-chain V and J trimming. Sequencing depth roughly uniform across donors was assumed in presence/absence analyses.

Vbeta (60) and Jbeta (13) primers were used in the PCR. TCRdb's copy holds only in-frame clones and misses some; the assay was immunoSEQ multiplex PCR. The sample contains more than 110,000 clones, roughly three quarters of which appear only once. As to this clone: The antigen is not known. Within the sample, other DNA sequences also encode this same CDR3.

Input material: PBMCs. This TCR came from a man between 18 and 35 years old in good health and CMV-seronegative.

The CDR3 reads CASSVGGSPLHF. The CDR3 bases are TGTGCCAGCAGCGTAGGAGGGTCACCCCTCCACTTT. The chain carries TRBV9 and TRBJ1-6; D is undetermined. The CDR3 is made up of 12 amino acids. Per the germline V gene, CDR1 is SGDLS and CDR2 is YYNGEE. Trimming took 0 bases from V and 10 from J, leaving 5 bases between them.